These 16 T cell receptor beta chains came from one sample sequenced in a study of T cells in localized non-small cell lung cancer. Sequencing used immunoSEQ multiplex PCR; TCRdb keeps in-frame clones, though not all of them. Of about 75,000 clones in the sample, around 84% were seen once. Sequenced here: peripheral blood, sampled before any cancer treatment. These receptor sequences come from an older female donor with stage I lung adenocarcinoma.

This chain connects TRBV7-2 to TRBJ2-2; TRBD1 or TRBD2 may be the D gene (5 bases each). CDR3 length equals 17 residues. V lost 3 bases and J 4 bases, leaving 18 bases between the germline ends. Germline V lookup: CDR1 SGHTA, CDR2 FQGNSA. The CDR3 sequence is CASSLSIRQRGTGELFF. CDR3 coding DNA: TGTGCCAGCAGCTTGTCTATTAGACAGAGGGGCACCGGGGAGCTGTTTTTT.

CDR3 sequence (DNA): TGTGCCAGCAGCTTAGAGGCAGGAAGTGGGTACTTC. Its translation is CASSLEAGSGYF. The chain carries TRBV7-2 and TRBJ2-7; D is undetermined. The V gene's germline CDR1 is SGHTA and CDR2 FQGNSA. V shed 1 base and J shed 12 bases, with 13 bases lying between them. This CDR3 contains 12 residues.

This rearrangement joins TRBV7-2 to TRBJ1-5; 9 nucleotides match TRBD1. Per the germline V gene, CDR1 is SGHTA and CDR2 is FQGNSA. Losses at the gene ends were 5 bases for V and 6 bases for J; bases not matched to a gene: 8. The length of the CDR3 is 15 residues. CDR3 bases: TGTGCCAGCAGCCGCGGGACAGGGCTTTCTCAGCCCCAGCATTTT. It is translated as CASSRGTGLSQPQHF. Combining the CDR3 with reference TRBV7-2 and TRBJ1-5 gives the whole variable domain GAGVSQSPSNKVTEKGKDVELRCDPISGHTALYWYRQSLGQGLEFLIYFQGNSAPDKSGLPSDRFSAERTGGSVSTLTIQRTQQEDSAVYLCASSRGTGLSQPQHFGDGTRLSIL.

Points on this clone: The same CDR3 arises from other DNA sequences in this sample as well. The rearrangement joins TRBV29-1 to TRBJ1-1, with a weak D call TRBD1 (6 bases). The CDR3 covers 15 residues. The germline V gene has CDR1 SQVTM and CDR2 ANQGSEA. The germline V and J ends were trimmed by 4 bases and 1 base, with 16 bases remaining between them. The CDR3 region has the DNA TGCAGCGTTGCCTTTGCGGGGGCCACGAACACTGAAGCTTTCTTT. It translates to CSVAFAGATNTEAFF.

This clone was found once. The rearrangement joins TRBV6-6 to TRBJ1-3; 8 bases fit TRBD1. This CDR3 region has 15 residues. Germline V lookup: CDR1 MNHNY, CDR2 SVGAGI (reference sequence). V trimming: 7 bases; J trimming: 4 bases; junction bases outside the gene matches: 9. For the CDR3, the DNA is TGTGCCAGCACCTACGATGGGACAGGCGGAAACACCATATATTTT. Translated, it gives CASTYDGTGGNTIYF.

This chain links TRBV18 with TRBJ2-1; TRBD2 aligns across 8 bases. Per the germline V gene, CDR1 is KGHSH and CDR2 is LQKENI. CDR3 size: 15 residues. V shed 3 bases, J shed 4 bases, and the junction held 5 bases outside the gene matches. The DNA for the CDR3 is TGTGCCAGCTCACCCGAGCTAGCGGGTTACAATGAGCAGTTCTTC. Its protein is CASSPELAGYNEQFF.

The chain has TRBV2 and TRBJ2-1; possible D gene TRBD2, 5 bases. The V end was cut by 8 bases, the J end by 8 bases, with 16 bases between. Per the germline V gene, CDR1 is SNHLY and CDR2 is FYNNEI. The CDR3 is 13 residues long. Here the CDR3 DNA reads TGTGCCAGCTCTCCCGGGGAAGTCTATGAGCAGTTCTTC. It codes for CASSPGEVYEQFF.

CDR3 DNA: TGCGCCAGCAGCTTGGTCGGACAGCACACCGGGGAGCTGTTTTTT. It yields the protein CASSLVGQHTGELFF. The chain couples TRBV5-1 to TRBJ2-2; a possible D gene is TRBD1 (6 bases). V gave up 0 bases and J gave up 3 bases, with 9 bases separating them. The CDR3 loop spans 15 amino acids. Germline lookup yields CDR1 SGHRS and CDR2 YFSETQ. Complete variable domain (other parts from reference TRBV5-1 and TRBJ2-2): KAGVTQTPRYLIKTRGQQVTLSCSPISGHRSVSWYQQTPGQGLQFLFEYFSETQRNKGNFPGRFSGRQFSNSRSEMNVSTLELGDSALYLCASSLVGQHTGELFFGEGSRLTVL.

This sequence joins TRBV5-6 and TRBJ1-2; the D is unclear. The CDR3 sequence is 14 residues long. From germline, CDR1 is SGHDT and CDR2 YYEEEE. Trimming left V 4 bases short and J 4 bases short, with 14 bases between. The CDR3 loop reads CASSPVPGGYGYTF. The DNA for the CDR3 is TGTGCCAGCAGCCCGGTTCCCGGCGGCTATGGCTACACCTTC.

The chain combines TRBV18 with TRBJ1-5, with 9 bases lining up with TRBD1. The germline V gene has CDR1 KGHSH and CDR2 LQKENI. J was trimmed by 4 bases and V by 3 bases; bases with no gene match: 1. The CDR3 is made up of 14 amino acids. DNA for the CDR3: TGTGCCAGCTCACCCGGACAGGGGAATCAGCCCCAGCATTTT. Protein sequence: CASSPGQGNQPQHF.

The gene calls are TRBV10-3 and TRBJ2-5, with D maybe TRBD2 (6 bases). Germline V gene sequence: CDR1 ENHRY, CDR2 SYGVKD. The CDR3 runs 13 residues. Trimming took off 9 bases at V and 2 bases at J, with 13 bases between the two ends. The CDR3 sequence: CAIRGSGQETQYF. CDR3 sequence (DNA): TGTGCCATAAGGGGTAGCGGTCAAGAGACCCAGTACTTC.

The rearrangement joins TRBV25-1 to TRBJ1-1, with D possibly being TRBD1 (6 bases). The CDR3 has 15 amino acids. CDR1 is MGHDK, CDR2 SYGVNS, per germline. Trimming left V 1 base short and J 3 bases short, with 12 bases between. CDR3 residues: CASSEFRGGDTEAFF. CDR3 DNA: TGTGCCAGCAGTGAATTCAGGGGCGGTGACACTGAAGCTTTCTTT.

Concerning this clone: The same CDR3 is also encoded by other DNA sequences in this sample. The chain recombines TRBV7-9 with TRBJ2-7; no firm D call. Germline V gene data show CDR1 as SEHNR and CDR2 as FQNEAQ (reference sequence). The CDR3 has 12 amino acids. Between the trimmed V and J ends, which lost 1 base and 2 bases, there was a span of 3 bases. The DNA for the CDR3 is TGTGCCAGCAGCTTAGGGACCTACGAGCAGTACTTC. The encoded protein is CASSLGTYEQYF.

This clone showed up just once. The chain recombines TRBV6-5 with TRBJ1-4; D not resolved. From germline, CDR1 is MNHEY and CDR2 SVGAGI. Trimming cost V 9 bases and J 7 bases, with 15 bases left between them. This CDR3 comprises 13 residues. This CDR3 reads CASLRAWGEKLFF. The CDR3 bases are TGTGCCAGTCTCCGGGCCTGGGGTGAAAAACTGTTTTTT.

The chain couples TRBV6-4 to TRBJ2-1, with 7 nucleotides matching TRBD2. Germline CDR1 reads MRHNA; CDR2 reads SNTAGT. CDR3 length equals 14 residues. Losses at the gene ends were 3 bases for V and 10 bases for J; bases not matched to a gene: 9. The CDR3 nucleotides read TGTGCCAGCAGTGATGGAAGGGAGGGATTGGAGCAGTTCTTC. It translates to CASSDGREGLEQFF.

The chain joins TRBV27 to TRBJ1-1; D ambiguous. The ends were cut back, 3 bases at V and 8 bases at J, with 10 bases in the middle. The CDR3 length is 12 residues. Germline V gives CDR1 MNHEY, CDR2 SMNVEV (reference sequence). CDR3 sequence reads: CASSLIGSEAFF. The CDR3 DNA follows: TGTGCCAGCAGTTTGATAGGGTCGGAAGCTTTCTTT.